The rows below give T cell receptor beta chains drawn from one sample of a study of regulatory T cells in long-lasting Graves disease. MiXCR was run by TCRdb on the multiplex PCR reads, yielding one entry per CDR3 protein. The repertoire holds 200,000 to 250,000 distinct CDR3 sequences, with 18% as singletons. The material was peripheral blood mononuclear cells (PBMCs), obtained at new diagnosis, from a patient treated with antithyroid drugs. All receptors derive from a female donor with Graves disease. The CDR3 runs from the conserved cysteine through the conserved F or W. D genes are given only for firm matches. Clone size is shown for a subset of rows, as once, few, many or a class of expanded clone.

D,size,V,J,DNA,CDR3
TRBD2,many,TRBV7-3,TRBJ2-5,TGTGCCAGCAGCTTGGCGGGAGCGCCGGAGGAGACCCAGTACTTC,CASSLAGAPEETQYF
.,many,TRBV20-1,TRBJ1-5,TGCAGTGCTAGAGTAACGGATCAGCCCCAGCATTTT,CSARVTDQPQHF
.,.,TRBV4-3,TRBJ1-4,TGCGCCAGCAGCCAAGATTTAGTAGGACATCAGATGACCAAACTGTTTTTT,CASSQDLVGHQMTKLFF
.,.,TRBV18,TRBJ2-7,TGTGCCAGCTCCCATAAACCGCCCTCCTACGAGCAGTACTTC,CASSHKPPSYEQYF
.,.,TRBV11-2,TRBJ1-1,TGTGCCAGCAGCTTATGGGGGGCAGCATTCCCTGAAGCTTTCTTT,CASSLWGAAFPEAFF
.,many,TRBV5-8,TRBJ2-5,TGTGCCAGCAGCTTGAAGACCAGATCCTGGGGAGAGACCCAGTACTTC,CASSLKTRSWGETQYF
TRBD2,many,TRBV7-9,TRBJ2-7,TGTGCCAGCAGCTTAGCGGTGCTAGCGGGAGCCGAAACCTACGAGCAGTACTTC,CASSLAVLAGAETYEQYF
TRBD1,many,TRBV24-1,TRBJ2-5,TGTGCCACCAGTGACCTGGGACAGGGTGGGGAGACCCAGTACTTC,CATSDLGQGGETQYF
.,many,TRBV6-5,TRBJ2-2,TGTGCCAGCAGTTACGGCGGGTGGAGCACCGGGGAGCTGTTTTTT,CASSYGGWSTGELFF
TRBD1,many,TRBV7-3,TRBJ2-2,TGTGCCAGCAGATCAGGGGGCGCGGACACCGGGGAGCTGTTTTTT,CASRSGGADTGELFF
TRBD1,.,TRBV2,TRBJ2-3,TGTGCCAGCAGAAGGACAGGGGCAAGCCCAGATACGCAGTATTTT,CASRRTGASPDTQYF
TRBD2,many,TRBV3-1,TRBJ2-7,TGTGCCAGCAGCGGGACTAGCGGGTTCTACGAGCAGTACTTC,CASSGTSGFYEQYF
.,many,TRBV11-2,TRBJ1-1,TGTGCCAGCAGCACTAGGGGGACGAACACTGAAGCTTTCTTT,CASSTRGTNTEAFF
TRBD2,.,TRBV6-1,TRBJ2-1,TGTGCCAGCAGCCCGACTAGCGGGAACTCCAATGAGCAGTTCTTC,CASSPTSGNSNEQFF
.,.,TRBV6-1,TRBJ2-1,TGTGCCAGCAGTACCGGGACTGAGGACTACAATGAGCAGTTCTTC,CASSTGTEDYNEQFF
.,many,TRBV5-5,TRBJ2-1,TGTGCCAGCAGCTTTGCCAACAATGAGCAGTTCTTC,CASSFANNEQFF
.,many,TRBV28,TRBJ2-5,TGTGCCAGCAGACCCCAGCGGATCCAAGAGACCCAGTACTTC,CASRPQRIQETQYF
.,many,TRBV3-1,TRBJ2-1,TGTGCCAGCAGCCATGGCGGGGTTGAGCAGTTCTTC,CASSHGGVEQFF
TRBD1,.,TRBV28,TRBJ2-3,TGTGCCAGCAGTTTATACCCGGCAGGGGGAGCAGATACGCAGTATTTT,CASSLYPAGGADTQYF
TRBD1,many,TRBV7-3,TRBJ2-7,TGTGCCAGCAGCCCCCGGGACAGCATCAAGCAGTACTTC,CASSPRDSIKQYF
TRBD1,.,TRBV30,TRBJ1-5,TGTGCCTGGAGCGGGACAGATAATCAGCCCCAGCATTTT,CAWSGTDNQPQHF
TRBD1,few,TRBV5-1,TRBJ2-5,TGCGCCAGCAGCGGGGGGTTGAAGACAGGGGAAGAGACCCAGTACTTC,CASSGGLKTGEETQYF
.,few,TRBV6-4,TRBJ2-3,TGTGCCAGCAGTGAAGGAGAGGCAGGGGCCGCAGATACGCAGTATTTT,CASSEGEAGAADTQYF
.,many,TRBV2,TRBJ1-2,TGTGCCAGCAGTGAAGCGGGGCCTGGCTACACCTTC,CASSEAGPGYTF
TRBD2,.,TRBV7-9,TRBJ2-1,TGTGCCACCCAGTCCAGCGGGAGGGCGAATGAGCAGTTCTTC,CATQSSGRANEQFF
TRBD1,.,TRBV30,TRBJ2-1,TGTGCCTGGACCGGGACAGGGGGCCTTAATGAGCAGTTCTTC,CAWTGTGGLNEQFF
TRBD1,many,TRBV7-9,TRBJ1-4,TGTGCCAGCAGCCGGACAGGGGGCAACGAAAAACTGTTTTTT,CASSRTGGNEKLFF
TRBD1,many,TRBV7-8,TRBJ1-1,TGTGCCAGCACCTCGACAGGGGACACTGAAGCTTTCTTT,CASTSTGDTEAFF
TRBD2,.,TRBV28,TRBJ2-1,TGTGCCAGCAATTTCCCTGGTAGCGGGAGTCACAATGAGCAGTTCTTC,CASNFPGSGSHNEQFF
.,few,TRBV20-1,TRBJ1-1,TGCAGTGCTAAGGCGGCAGGTGAACGGGACGCTTTCTTT,CSAKAAGERDAFF
TRBD1,.,TRBV6-2/TRBV6-3,TRBJ2-1,TGTGCCAGCAGATCGACAGGGGGCGGTGATGAGCAGTTCTTC,CASRSTGGGDEQFF
.,once,TRBV6-1,TRBJ1-5,TGTGCCAGCAGACGCCCGGGTCAGCCCCAGCATTTT,CASRRPGQPQHF
.,.,TRBV27,TRBJ2-5,TGTGCCAGCAGTTTAGGACCTCCTGGCCAAGAGACCCAGTACTTC,CASSLGPPGQETQYF
TRBD1,.,TRBV2,TRBJ1-6,TGTGCCAGCAGTTCAGGACAGGGGTCTTCACCCCTCCACTTT,CASSSGQGSSPLHF
.,many,TRBV20-1,TRBJ2-3,TGCAGTGCTGACGATCGCGGGACCGGAGATACGCAGTATTTT,CSADDRGTGDTQYF
TRBD2,.,TRBV9,TRBJ2-1,TGTGCCAGCTCACCACGGGGGGTAGGCGGGAATGAGCAGTTCTTC,CASSPRGVGGNEQFF
.,many,TRBV12-5,TRBJ1-5,TGTGCTAGTGGGCGACCAGGAGATCAGCCCCAGCATTTT,CASGRPGDQPQHF